These 26 T cell receptor beta chains were sequenced from one sample in a study of cytomegalovirus exposure and HLA in healthy donors. The PCR had 60 Vbeta and 13 Jbeta primers. Only in-frame clones appear in the TCRdb table, and some are missing; sequencing was by immunoSEQ multiplex PCR. This sample yields roughly 110,000 clones, of which around four fifths are seen a single time; 1.6% belongs to the top ten. The sample consisted of PBMCs. The receptor set was obtained from a man aged 45 to 65 in good health and CMV-seronegative.

This chain uses TRBV10-3 with TRBJ2-1; no reliable D call. The V end lost 3 bases, the J end lost 9 bases, and 12 bases lay between the germline ends. CDR3 size: 13 residues. The germline V gene encodes CDR1 ENHRY and CDR2 SYGVKD. The CDR3 DNA follows: TGTGCCATCAGTGAATATAGCTTGGTTGAGCAGTTCTTC. Amino acid sequence: CAISEYSLVEQFF.

J is TRBJ2-1 and V is TRBV4-2, with D possibly matching TRBD2 (6 bases). Trimming took off 0 bases at V and 4 bases at J, with 13 bases between the two ends. The CDR3 consists of 16 residues. The germline gives CDR1 LGHNA, CDR2 YNFKEQ. CDR3 in DNA: TGTGCCAGCAGCCAAGAATACAACGGACTATACAATGAGCAGTTCTTC. It is translated as CASSQEYNGLYNEQFF.

The DNA for the CDR3 is TGTGCCAGCAGGGTTCCGGGACAAGGCTACACCTTC. Translated, it gives CASRVPGQGYTF. The chain joins TRBV6-5 to TRBJ1-2, with D tentatively TRBD1 (6 bases). The CDR3 extends over 12 amino acids. Germline assignment: CDR1 MNHEY and CDR2 SVGAGI. V was shortened by 6 bases and J by 8 bases, with 13 bases between the two germline ends.

This sequence joins TRBV5-1 and TRBJ1-1, with a weak D call TRBD1 (6 bases). The V end was cut by 0 bases, the J end by 8 bases, with 11 bases between. CDR1 and CDR2 (germline): SGHRS, YFSETQ. The CDR3 runs 13 residues. CDR3 loop: CASSLAGDREAFF. In DNA, the CDR3 is TGCGCCAGCAGCTTGGCTGGAGACAGGGAAGCTTTCTTT.

The DNA for the CDR3 is TGTGCCAGCTCTCGAGACGGGTGGAACACTGAAGCTTTCTTT. Translation: CASSRDGWNTEAFF. The chain employs TRBV18 and TRBJ1-1; no clear D gene. The CDR3 has 14 residues. V was cut by 6 bases and J by 1 base, with 12 bases left in between. Germline V gene sequence: CDR1 KGHSH, CDR2 LQKENI.

The rearrangement links TRBV29-1 to TRBJ1-5; tentative D call: TRBD1 (6 bases). CDR3 length: 16 amino acids. V was clipped by 7 bases and J by 0 bases, with 19 bases between them. In germline, CDR1 is SQVTM, CDR2 ANQGSEA. The CDR3 loop is CSEWTDYPYSNQPQHF. The CDR3 coding sequence is TGCAGCGAATGGACAGACTACCCTTATAGCAATCAGCCCCAGCATTTT.

This clone was picked up a small number of times. The J gene is TRBJ1-2, the V gene TRBV6-6, with 10 bases lining up with TRBD1. The CDR3 extends over 14 amino acids. Trimming took 4 bases from V and 8 from J; bases not matched to a gene: 7. Germline values: CDR1 MNHNY, CDR2 SVGAGI (reference sequence). CDR3 coding DNA: TGTGCCAGCAGTTCTCCGGGACAGGGGTGGGGCTACACCTTC. This encodes CASSSPGQGWGYTF.

V is TRBV2 and J is TRBJ1-6; D is unresolved. V was cut by 3 bases and J by 10 bases, with 13 bases left in between. The CDR3 is 14 amino acids. The germline V gene has CDR1 SNHLY and CDR2 FYNNEI. CDR3 in DNA: TGTGCCAGCAGTGAGGCGGGAGTAAAATCACCCCTCCACTTT. Protein: CASSEAGVKSPLHF.

CDR3 residues: CASSSNTGLVNTEAFF. CDR3 nucleotides: TGTGCCAGCAGTTCAAACACAGGGTTAGTGAACACTGAAGCTTTCTTT. The chain couples TRBV7-2 to TRBJ1-1; possible D gene TRBD1, 6 bases. CDR3 length equals 16 residues. Between the trimmed V and J ends, which lost 6 bases and 0 bases, there was a span of 17 bases. The germline CDR1 and CDR2 sequences are SGHTA and FQGNSA.

This sequence joins TRBV5-1 and TRBJ2-1, with a possible D match to TRBD2 (5 bases). CDR1 and CDR2 (germline): SGHRS, YFSETQ. The length of the CDR3 is 14 residues. The V and J ends lost 4 bases and 1 base respectively, with 9 bases between them. The CDR3, as DNA: TGCGCCAGCAGCCCCGAGGGTTCCTACAATGAGCAGTTCTTC. Its translation is CASSPEGSYNEQFF.

The chain is built from TRBV4-2 and TRBJ2-3; 7 nucleotides line up with TRBD2. The V gene end was trimmed by 6 bases and the J gene end by 3 bases; junction bases not matched to a gene: 6. The CDR3 loop spans 14 amino acids. CDR1 and CDR2 (germline): LGHNA, YNFKEQ. The CDR3 here is CASRTSWGTDTQYF. CDR3 in DNA: TGTGCCAGCAGGACTAGCTGGGGGACAGATACGCAGTATTTT.

This sequence joins TRBV6-5 and TRBJ2-7, with 10 bases aligning to TRBD1. The ends lost 7 bases at V and 3 bases at J; junction bases unmatched: 9. This CDR3 spans 15 amino acids. Germline-derived CDR1 and CDR2 are MNHEY and SVGAGI. The CDR3 loop is CASTGAGTGDYEQYF. CDR3 coding DNA: TGTGCCAGCACCGGAGCCGGGACAGGGGACTACGAGCAGTACTTC.

This chain uses TRBV5-6 with TRBJ1-4; D remains unclear. Germline V CDR1 and CDR2: SGHDT, YYEEEE. V lost 4 bases and J 7 bases, leaving 17 bases between the germline ends. This CDR3 comprises 15 residues. The CDR3 is CASSGISGRGEKLFF. CDR3 sequence (DNA): TGTGCCAGCAGCGGGATTTCAGGCCGGGGTGAAAAACTGTTTTTT.

V usage is TRBV29-1 and J usage is TRBJ1-3; D is perhaps TRBD1 (6 bases). The CDR3 is 14 amino acids. Trimming removed 0 bases from V and 0 bases from J, with 6 bases in between. Germline CDR1 SQVTM, CDR2 ANQGSEA. Written as DNA, the CDR3 is TGCAGCGTTGAAGACAGGGGCTCTGGAAACACCATATATTTT. Translated: CSVEDRGSGNTIYF.

The chain has TRBV6-4 and TRBJ1-1, with TRBD1 as a possible D gene (5 bases). The length of the CDR3 is 13 residues. The V gene lost 4 bases and the J gene lost 4 bases, with 10 bases spanning the gap. The germline V gene has CDR1 MRHNA and CDR2 SNTAGT. CDR3 sequence reads: CASSAQGSTEAFF. The CDR3 DNA is TGTGCCAGCAGTGCCCAGGGTTCCACTGAAGCTTTCTTT.

The chain carries TRBV5-1 and TRBJ2-3, with D unclear. The length of the CDR3 is 15 residues. Trimming took 3 bases from V and 0 from J, leaving 11 bases between them. CDR1 is SGHRS, CDR2 YFSETQ, per germline. The CDR3 nucleotides are TGCGCCAGCAGCTCAGGAATTTCTAGCACAGATACGCAGTATTTT. Translated: CASSSGISSTDTQYF. Drawing the rest from reference TRBV5-1 and TRBJ2-3, the complete variable domain is KAGVTQTPRYLIKTRGQQVTLSCSPISGHRSVSWYQQTPGQGLQFLFEYFSETQRNKGNFPGRFSGRQFSNSRSEMNVSTLELGDSALYLCASSSGISSTDTQYFGPGTRLTVL.

The chain employs TRBV19 and TRBJ2-1; 10 nucleotides match TRBD2. Germline V gene sequence: CDR1 LNHDA, CDR2 SQIVND (reference sequence). This CDR3 contains 16 residues. The V gene end was trimmed by 1 base and the J gene end by 4 bases; junction bases not matched to a gene: 4. The CDR3 DNA is TGTGCCAGTAGTATAGGGAGCGGGAGGGGGTACAATGAGCAGTTCTTC. Its translation is CASSIGSGRGYNEQFF.

This clone was recorded once. The J gene is TRBJ1-4, the V gene TRBV19, with no clear D. CDR3 size: 12 residues. The ends were cut back, 6 bases at V and 8 bases at J, with 10 bases in the middle. Germline loops: CDR1 LNHDA, CDR2 SQIVND (reference sequence). CDR3 DNA sequence: TGTGCCAGTAGCCCCTTGGCAGAAAAACTGTTTTTT. The encoded protein is CASSPLAEKLFF.

The V and J genes are TRBV9 and TRBJ2-5, with 8 bases aligning to TRBD2. Germline V CDR1 and CDR2: SGDLS, YYNGEE. The CDR3 is made up of 16 amino acids. After removal of 2 bases from V and 5 bases from J, the junction contained 11 bases not matched to a gene. The CDR3 DNA sequence: TGTGCCAGCAGCGTTCGAAGCGGGGGCTCTTATGAGACCCAGTACTTC. As protein: CASSVRSGGSYETQYF.

For this clone: An end of the junction does not agree with germline; a read error may underlie this. V gene TRBV7-7 combines with J gene TRBJ2-3; TRBD1 aligns across 8 bases. Per the germline V gene, CDR1 is SSHAT and CDR2 is FNYEAQ (reference sequence). The CDR3 loop spans 14 amino acids. The CDR3 DNA sequence: TGTGCTAGCAGCTTAGGACAGGGAACAGATACGCAGTATTTT. As protein: CASSLGQGTDTQYF.

The chain carries TRBV7-3 and TRBJ2-7; TRBD1 agrees at 9 bases. Trimming at V came to 5 bases and at J to 3 bases, leaving 2 bases not matched to a gene. The CDR3 sequence is 13 residues long. CDR1 and CDR2 from the germline V gene are SGHTA and FQGTGA. CDR3 nucleotides: TGTGCCAGCAGCCCGGGACAGGGCTACGAGCAGTACTTC. Protein sequence: CASSPGQGYEQYF.

This clone was seen a handful of times. The chain carries TRBV6-4 and TRBJ2-7; TRBD2 matches at 14 bases. The CDR3 extends over 14 amino acids. Trimming cost V 6 bases and J 4 bases; bases outside gene matches: 2. Germline values: CDR1 MRHNA, CDR2 SNTAGT. Here the CDR3 reads CASRTSGGEYEQYV. Here the CDR3 DNA reads TGTGCCAGCAGGACTAGCGGGGGGGAGTACGAGCAGTACGTC.

The chain recombines TRBV6-5 with TRBJ2-3; tentative D call: TRBD2 (5 bases). The CDR3 extends over 15 amino acids. Germline lookup yields CDR1 MNHEY and CDR2 SVGAGI. The ends were cut back, 6 bases at V and 2 bases at J, with 15 bases in the middle. CDR3 sequence reads: CASSQAGVNTDTQYF. The DNA for the CDR3 is TGTGCCAGCAGCCAAGCCGGGGTGAACACAGATACGCAGTATTTT.

The V and J genes are TRBV30 and TRBJ1-2, with 7 bases that match TRBD1. The CDR3 loop spans 13 amino acids. V shed 5 bases and J 4 bases; nucleotides not matched to a gene: 7. CDR1 is GTSNPN and CDR2 is SVGIG in the germline V gene (reference sequence). CDR3 DNA sequence: TGTGCCTGGGGTCGGGACAGCGGCTATGGCTACACCTTC. Residues: CAWGRDSGYGYTF.

This clone appeared a single time. The chain couples TRBV6-5 to TRBJ1-6, with a tentative D call TRBD1 (5 bases). With 1 base removed from V and 6 bases from J, the gap between germline ends came to 10 bases. The CDR3 is 15 amino acids. Germline V CDR1 and CDR2: MNHEY, SVGAGI. CDR3 amino acids: CASSYYRGINSPLHF. In DNA, the CDR3 is TGTGCCAGCAGTTACTACCGGGGGATTAATTCACCCCTCCACTTT.

The chain uses TRBV5-1 and TRBJ2-2, with D hard to call. Germline CDR1 reads SGHRS; CDR2 reads YFSETQ. The CDR3 spans 14 residues. V dropped 2 bases and J dropped 1 base, with 6 bases sitting between them. CDR3 in amino acids: CASSFKLNTGELFF. CDR3 nucleotide sequence: TGCGCCAGCAGCTTTAAATTGAACACCGGGGAGCTGTTTTTT.